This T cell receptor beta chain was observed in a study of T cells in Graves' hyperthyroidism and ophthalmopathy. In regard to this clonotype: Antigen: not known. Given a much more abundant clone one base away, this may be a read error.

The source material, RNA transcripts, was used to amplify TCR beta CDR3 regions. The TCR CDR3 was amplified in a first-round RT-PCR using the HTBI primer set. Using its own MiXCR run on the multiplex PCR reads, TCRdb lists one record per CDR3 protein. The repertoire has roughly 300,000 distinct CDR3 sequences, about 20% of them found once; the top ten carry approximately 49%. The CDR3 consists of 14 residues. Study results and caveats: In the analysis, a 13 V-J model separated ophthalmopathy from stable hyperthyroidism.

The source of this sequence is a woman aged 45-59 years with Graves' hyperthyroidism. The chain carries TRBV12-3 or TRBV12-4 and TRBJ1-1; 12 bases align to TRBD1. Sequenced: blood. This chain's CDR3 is CAGRAGTGGLRAFF. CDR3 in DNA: TGTGCCGGCAGGGCTGGGACAGGGGGCCTGAGGGCTTTCTTT.